Presented here are 25 T cell receptor beta chains from one specimen sequenced in a study of T cell responses to AZD1222 COVID-19 vaccine. The repertoire was sequenced with immunoSEQ multiplex PCR; TCRdb's copy has only in-frame clones and lacks some. The table has approximately 79,000 clones, 70% to 90% seen once; the top ten hold 9.5% to 13%. Sample: peripheral blood, taken on day 0 of AZD1222 vaccination. These receptors were obtained from an adult in good health.

The chain couples TRBV6-5 to TRBJ1-1; D ambiguous. Germline values: CDR1 MNHEY, CDR2 SVGAGI. Trimming stripped 5 bases from V and 5 bases from J, with 12 bases between. There are 13 residues in the CDR3. The chain's CDR3 is CASSQSPSTEAFF. The CDR3 bases are TGTGCCAGCAGTCAAAGTCCCAGTACTGAAGCTTTCTTT.

V and J are TRBV29-1 and TRBJ2-7, with 9 bases matching TRBD1. The CDR3 totals 12 residues. The germline gives CDR1 SQVTM, CDR2 ANQGSEA. J gave up 4 bases and V 4 bases, and 2 bases lay outside the gene matches. The chain's CDR3 is CSVVGQGYEQYF. CDR3 nucleotide sequence: TGCAGCGTTGTGGGACAGGGTTACGAGCAGTACTTC.

The chain employs TRBV6-5 and TRBJ1-3; D not resolved. The CDR3 runs to 11 residues. With 10 bases removed from V and 2 bases from J, the gap between germline ends came to 6 bases. Germline V gene sequence: CDR1 MNHEY, CDR2 SVGAGI. CDR3 amino acids: CATMTGNTIYF. Here the CDR3 DNA reads TGTGCCACCATGACTGGAAACACCATATATTTT.

The V and J genes are TRBV6-6 and TRBJ1-1; D remains unclear. This CDR3 has 15 residues. Trimming took 7 bases from V and 0 from J, leaving 15 bases between them. Germline V CDR1 and CDR2: MNHNY, SVGAGI (reference sequence). This chain's CDR3 is CASTLRGVMNTEAFF. Here the CDR3 DNA reads TGTGCCAGCACCCTCAGAGGCGTCATGAACACTGAAGCTTTCTTT.

V gene TRBV9 combines with J gene TRBJ2-3; 9 bases line up with TRBD2. V lost 3 bases to trimming and J lost 0 bases; unmatched junction nucleotides: 2. In germline, CDR1 is SGDLS, CDR2 YYNGEE. The CDR3 contains 15 residues. The CDR3 DNA reads TGTGCCAGCAGCGCTACTAGCGGGAGCACAGATACGCAGTATTTT. This encodes CASSATSGSTDTQYF. The whole variable domain, remainder taken from reference TRBV9 and TRBJ2-3, is DSGVTQTPKHLITATGQRVTLRCSPRSGDLSVYWYQQSLDQGLQFLIQYYNGEERAKGNILERFSAQQFPDLHSELNLSSLELGDSALYFCASSATSGSTDTQYFGPGTRLTVL.

V usage is TRBV21-1 and J usage is TRBJ2-7; the table's D gene call, TRBD2, was not cross checked with the DNA. TRBV21-1 is a known pseudogene. The CDR3 is made up of 15 amino acids. CDR3 DNA sequence: TGTGCCAGCAGCAAAGCTCGGGAGGGCCTTTACGAGCAGTACTTC. Translated, it gives CASSKAREGLYEQYF.

The chain combines TRBV30 with TRBJ1-2, with TRBD1 as a possible D gene (5 bases). V dropped 7 bases and J dropped 3 bases, with 15 bases sitting between them. This CDR3 comprises 13 residues. Germline-derived CDR1 and CDR2 are GTSNPN and SVGIG (reference sequence). The DNA of the CDR3 is TGTGCCTCCCTTTGGGGGACTGACTATGGCTACACCTTC. As protein: CASLWGTDYGYTF.

V is TRBV28 and J is TRBJ1-6; no clear D. Germline CDR1 reads MDHEN; CDR2 reads SYDVKM. Trimming took off 2 bases at V and 6 bases at J, with 8 bases between the two ends. CDR3 size: 14 residues. For the CDR3, the DNA is TGTGCCAGCAGTTTAGAACAGACTAATTCACCCCTCCACTTT. The encoded protein is CASSLEQTNSPLHF.

The CDR3 coding sequence is TGTGCCTGGAGTGTCGGGGGTTTTGAGACCCAGTACTTC. Protein: CAWSVGGFETQYF. The chain is built from TRBV30 and TRBJ2-5, with a possible D match to TRBD2 (6 bases). V lost 0 bases and J 5 bases, leaving 10 bases between the germline ends. Germline V gene data show CDR1 as GTSNPN and CDR2 as SVGIG (reference sequence). This CDR3 region has 13 residues.

The CDR3 DNA is TGCGCCAGCAGCCAAGCGGGGGGCGAGCAGTACTTC. Translating gives CASSQAGGEQYF. This chain connects TRBV4-1 to TRBJ2-7, with TRBD2 matching over 7 bases. The V gene's germline CDR1 is MGHRA and CDR2 YSYEKL. V shed 1 base and J 6 bases; nucleotides not matched to a gene: 0. CDR3 length equals 12 residues.

The rearrangement joins TRBV5-5 to TRBJ2-7; 11 bases match TRBD2. CDR1 is SGHKS and CDR2 is YYEKEE in the germline V gene (reference sequence). Trimming cost V 4 bases and J 1 base; bases outside gene matches: 4. CDR3 size: 15 residues. The chain's CDR3 is CASSARLAGSYEQYF. The DNA of the CDR3 is TGTGCCAGCAGCGCGAGACTAGCGGGATCCTACGAGCAGTACTTC.

The chain combines TRBV6-1 with TRBJ2-2; perhaps TRBD1 as D (5 bases). V lost 1 base and J 3 bases, leaving 15 bases between the germline ends. The CDR3 contains 17 residues. CDR1 is MNHNS, CDR2 SASEGT, per germline. CDR3 bases: TGTGCCAGCAGTGAAGGGATCCAGGGCTGGTACACCGGGGAGCTGTTTTTT. This gives the protein CASSEGIQGWYTGELFF.

The chain has TRBV9 and TRBJ2-3; TRBD2 aligns across 12 bases. V lost 3 bases to trimming and J lost 4 bases; unmatched junction nucleotides: 3. Per germline, CDR1 SGDLS and CDR2 YYNGEE. There are 15 residues in the CDR3. The CDR3: CASSARLAGADTQYF. Here the CDR3 DNA reads TGTGCCAGCAGCGCCCGACTAGCGGGGGCAGATACGCAGTATTTT.

The chain recombines TRBV11-2 with TRBJ1-4; 8 positions match TRBD1. This CDR3 spans 17 amino acids. V shed 5 bases, J shed 7 bases, and the junction held 15 bases outside the gene matches. In germline, CDR1 is SGHAT, CDR2 FQNNGV. CDR3 residues: CASSPTGGQVFGEKLFF. For the CDR3, the DNA is TGTGCCAGCAGCCCGACGGGGGGACAGGTATTTGGTGAAAAACTGTTTTTT.

Turning to this clone: An end of the junction differs from the germline gene, which may be a read error. J is TRBJ1-6 and V is TRBV6-5; D is possibly TRBD1 (5 bases). Germline CDR1 MNHEY, CDR2 SVGAGI. This CDR3 contains 12 residues. The CDR3, as DNA: TGTGCCTGCAGACAGTATAATTCACCCCTCCACTTT. Its protein is CACRQYNSPLHF.

The chain joins TRBV27 to TRBJ1-5, with a tentative D call TRBD1 (6 bases). Deletions cut 7 bases from V and 6 bases from J, with 16 bases between. Germline loops: CDR1 MNHEY, CDR2 SMNVEV (reference sequence). The CDR3 is 14 residues long. In DNA, the CDR3 is TGTGCCAGCAAGGAGGGGGGGGCTGGTCAGCCCCAGCATTTT. This codes for CASKEGGAGQPQHF.

This chain uses TRBV28 with TRBJ2-1; 10 bases line up with TRBD2. V trimming: 5 bases; J trimming: 1 base; junction bases outside the gene matches: 5. The germline gives CDR1 MDHEN, CDR2 SYDVKM. This CDR3 spans 16 amino acids. In DNA, the CDR3 is TGTGCCAGCAGTCACAGTAGCGGGGGGTCCTACAATGAGCAGTTCTTC. Residues: CASSHSSGGSYNEQFF. Together with reference TRBV28 and TRBJ2-1, the CDR3 gives the full variable domain: DVKVTQSSRYLVKRTGEKVFLECVQDMDHENMFWYRQDPGLGLRLIYFSYDVKMKEKGDIPEGYSVSREKKERFSLILESASTNQTSMYLCASSHSSGGSYNEQFFGPGTRLTVL.

This chain links TRBV5-1 with TRBJ2-1; 8 bases match TRBD2. This CDR3 spans 15 amino acids. Germline loops: CDR1 SGHRS, CDR2 YFSETQ. Trimming cost V 2 bases and J 6 bases; bases outside gene matches: 7. CDR3 DNA sequence: TGCGCCAGCAGCTTACTAGCGGAAGCCTTCAATGAGCAGTTCTTC. It encodes CASSLLAEAFNEQFF.

The V and J genes are TRBV15 and TRBJ2-3, with D possibly TRBD2 on 6 matching bases. Germline V gives CDR1 LNHNV, CDR2 YYDKDF (reference sequence). The CDR3 length is 17 residues. V gave up 1 base and J gave up 0 bases, with 14 bases separating them. CDR3 bases: TGTGCCACCAGCAGAGTTACCTCGGCGGGAAGCACAGATACGCAGTATTTT. This sequence encodes CATSRVTSAGSTDTQYF. Full variable domain (remainder filled in from reference TRBV15 and TRBJ2-3): DAMVIQNPRYQVTQFGKPVTLSCSQTLNHNVMYWYQQKSSQAPKLLFHYYDKDFNNEADTPDNFQSRRPNTSFCFLDIRSPGLGDTAMYLCATSRVTSAGSTDTQYFGPGTRLTVL.

The gene calls are TRBV16 and TRBJ2-3; D uncertain. V gave up 1 base and J gave up 2 bases, with 4 bases separating them. The CDR3 has 13 residues. Germline V gene data show CDR1 as KGHSY and CDR2 as FQNENV. The CDR3 spells CASSQFHTDTQYF. The CDR3 bases are TGTGCCAGCAGCCAATTCCACACAGATACGCAGTATTTT.

The gene calls are TRBV5-1 and TRBJ2-5; 10 nucleotides match TRBD1. The germline gives CDR1 SGHRS, CDR2 YFSETQ. The CDR3 runs to 16 residues. Germline trimming cut 2 bases from V and 5 bases from J; bases unmatched to any gene: 9. CDR3 amino acids: CASSLTGTGAWETQYF. The CDR3 coding sequence is TGCGCCAGCAGCTTAACCGGGACAGGGGCGTGGGAGACCCAGTACTTC.

The chain recombines TRBV19 with TRBJ1-5; the match to TRBD1 covers 9 bases. The V gene's germline CDR1 is LNHDA and CDR2 SQIVND (reference sequence). V was pared by 5 bases and J by 6 bases, with 5 bases of the junction left unmatched. The CDR3 contains 14 residues. The CDR3 DNA sequence: TGTGCCAGTAGTTTCACAGGGGGCGGTCAGCCCCAGCATTTT. It encodes CASSFTGGGQPQHF.

This chain's CDR3 is CASSYSIGGEQYV. CDR3 in DNA: TGTGCCAGCAGTTACTCGATTGGTGGCGAGCAGTACGTC. This chain links TRBV6-5 with TRBJ2-7, with D unresolved. Trimming shortened V by 0 bases and J by 6 bases, and 9 bases separated the two germline ends. Germline-derived CDR1 and CDR2 are MNHEY and SVGAGI. The CDR3 is 13 residues long.

The chain recombines TRBV7-6 with TRBJ1-5, with no clear D. Germline loops: CDR1 SGHVS, CDR2 FNYEAQ. The CDR3 is made up of 15 amino acids. Trimming took 5 bases from V and 5 from J, leaving 16 bases between them. CDR3 sequence reads: CASSERPGWDQPQHF. CDR3 DNA sequence: TGTGCCAGCAGCGAGAGACCCGGCTGGGATCAGCCCCAGCATTTT.

This clone has a handful of counts. The rearrangement joins TRBV2 to TRBJ2-5; D call uncertain. Trimming shortened V by 1 base and J by 3 bases, and 6 bases separated the two germline ends. This CDR3 region has 13 residues. Per the germline V gene, CDR1 is SNHLY and CDR2 is FYNNEI. CDR3 region: CASSEEAEETQYF. As DNA, the CDR3 is TGTGCCAGCAGTGAAGAGGCAGAAGAGACCCAGTACTTC.